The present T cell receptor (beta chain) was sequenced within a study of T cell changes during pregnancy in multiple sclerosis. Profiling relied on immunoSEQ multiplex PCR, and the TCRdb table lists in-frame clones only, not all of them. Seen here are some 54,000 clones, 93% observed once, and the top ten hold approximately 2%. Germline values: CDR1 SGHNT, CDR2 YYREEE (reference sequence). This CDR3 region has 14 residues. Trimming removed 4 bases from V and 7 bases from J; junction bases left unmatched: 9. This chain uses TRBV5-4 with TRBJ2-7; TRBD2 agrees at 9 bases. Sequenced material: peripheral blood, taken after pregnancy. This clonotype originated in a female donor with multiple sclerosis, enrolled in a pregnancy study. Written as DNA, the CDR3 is TGTGCCAGCAGCATCAATAGCGGGAGCGGGGAGCAGTACTTC. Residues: CASSINSGSGEQYF.